Below are 4 T cell receptor beta chains sequenced from a single sample in a study of blood T cell repertoires in COVID-19. Some clones are missing from TCRdb's copy, which holds only in-frame ones; the method was immunoSEQ multiplex PCR. The repertoire holds about 140,000 clones, with 80% to 90% as singletons. Source material: peripheral blood. Receptor source: a woman aged 80 or over with acute or convalescent COVID-19.

Regarding this clone: The same CDR3 can be traced to other DNA sequences in this sample. The chain carries TRBV5-1 and TRBJ1-2, with a tentative D call TRBD1 (5 bases). Germline-derived CDR1 and CDR2 are SGHRS and YFSETQ. The CDR3 consists of 13 residues. The germline V and J ends were trimmed by 4 bases and 0 bases, with 7 bases remaining between them. CDR3 bases: TGCGCCAGCAGCCTGGACACTAACTATGGCTACACCTTC. It is translated as CASSLDTNYGYTF. Combining the CDR3 with reference TRBV5-1 and TRBJ1-2 gives the whole variable domain KAGVTQTPRYLIKTRGQQVTLSCSPISGHRSVSWYQQTPGQGLQFLFEYFSETQRNKGNFPGRFSGRQFSNSRSEMNVSTLELGDSALYLCASSLDTNYGYTFGSGTRLTVV.

This chain links TRBV5-1 with TRBJ2-7; D ambiguous. Trimming took off 0 bases at V and 6 bases at J, with 10 bases between the two ends. The CDR3 extends over 13 amino acids. The germline V gene encodes CDR1 SGHRS and CDR2 YFSETQ. CDR3 protein: CASSLGQAGEQYF. As DNA, the CDR3 is TGCGCCAGCAGCTTGGGGCAGGCAGGCGAGCAGTACTTC.

V and J are TRBV29-1 and TRBJ1-2, with D unresolved. From germline, CDR1 is SQVTM and CDR2 ANQGSEA. The CDR3 runs to 12 residues. V shed 2 bases and J shed 4 bases, with 8 bases lying between them. The CDR3 protein is CSVEKFSYGYTF. CDR3 nucleotides: TGCAGCGTTGAAAAATTCAGCTATGGCTACACCTTC.

The genes are TRBV5-1 and TRBJ2-7; TRBD1 aligns across 8 bases. The CDR3 loop spans 14 amino acids. CDR1 SGHRS and CDR2 YFSETQ come from the germline V gene. V gave up 1 base and J gave up 6 bases; unmatched junction bases: 6. The CDR3: CASSLWTGTGEQYF. CDR3 DNA sequence: TGCGCCAGCAGCTTGTGGACAGGGACCGGCGAGCAGTACTTC.